This TCR beta chain comes out of a study of cytomegalovirus exposure and HLA in healthy donors. Regarding the study as a whole: Later analysis demonstrated an association between a missense DCLRE1C variant and TCR beta V- and J-gene trimming. The records held CMV serostatus as the only immune exposure information. Among TCR sequences, most were rare, though some public TCRs appeared in many donors.

It was with 60 Vbeta and 13 Jbeta primers that the PCR ran. The protocol was immunoSEQ multiplex PCR, while the TCRdb copy is restricted to in-frame clones and leaves out a portion. The profile shows 140,000 to 150,000 clones, 80% to 85% of them singletons. Remarks on this clone: What it binds is not known.

Germline V gene lookup returns CDR1 KGHSH and CDR2 LQKENI. The CDR3 extends over 16 amino acids. The junction had 11 bases not matched to a gene; V was cut back by 4 bases and J by 7 bases. Sequenced material: PBMCs. The chain combines TRBV18 with TRBJ2-2, with 8 bases identical to TRBD1. This TCR was sampled from a boy aged 2 to 10 in good health and CMV-seronegative. CDR3 sequence reads: CASSLGQGRENGELFF. The CDR3 DNA reads TGTGCCAGCTCACTCGGACAGGGCAGGGAGAACGGGGAGCTGTTTTTT. Full variable domain (missing parts from reference TRBV18 and TRBJ2-2): NAGVMQNPRHLVRRRGQEARLRCSPMKGHSHVYWYRQLPEEGLKFMVYLQKENIIDESGMPKERFSAEFPKEGPSILRIQQVVRGDSAAYFCASSLGQGRENGELFFGEGSRLTVL.